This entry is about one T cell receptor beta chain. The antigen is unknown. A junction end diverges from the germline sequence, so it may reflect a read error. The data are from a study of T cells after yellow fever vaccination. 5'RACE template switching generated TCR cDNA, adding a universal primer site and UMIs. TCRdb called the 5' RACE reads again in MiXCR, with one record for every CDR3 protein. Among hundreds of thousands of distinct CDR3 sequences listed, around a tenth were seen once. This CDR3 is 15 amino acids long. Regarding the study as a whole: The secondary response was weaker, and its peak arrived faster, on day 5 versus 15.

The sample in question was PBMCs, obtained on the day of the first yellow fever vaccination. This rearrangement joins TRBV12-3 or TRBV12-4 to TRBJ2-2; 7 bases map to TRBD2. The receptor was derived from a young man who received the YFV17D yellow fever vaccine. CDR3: CASSMGGSATWELFF. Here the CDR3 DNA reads TGTGCCAGCAGTATGGGGGGGTCGGCCACCTGGGAGCTGTTTTTT.